The 17 T cell receptor beta chains reported below all come from one sample, sequenced in a study of control samples from healthy donors and cancer patients. The repertoire was sequenced with immunoSEQ multiplex PCR; TCRdb's copy has only in-frame clones and lacks some. Here the sample spans 99,000 or so clones, 83% being singletons. The specimen was blood. These receptors originate from a woman between 45 and 65 years old in good health.

The V and J genes are TRBV10-3 and TRBJ1-1, with TRBD1 identical over 8 bases. The V and J ends lost 8 bases and 6 bases, in that order; junction bases with no gene match: 8. Germline V lookup: CDR1 ENHRY, CDR2 SYGVKD. The CDR3 is made up of 13 amino acids. For the CDR3, the DNA is TGTGCCATCTGGACAGGGCGTGGGGCTGAAGCTTTCTTT. This codes for CAIWTGRGAEAFF.

The chain links TRBV6-5 to TRBJ1-6; 7 bases line up with TRBD1. The CDR3 is 16 amino acids. Germline trimming cut 2 bases from V and 9 bases from J; bases unmatched to any gene: 10. Germline V lookup: CDR1 MNHEY, CDR2 SVGAGI. The CDR3 loop reads CASSYRGQASSSPLHF. The CDR3 bases are TGTGCCAGCAGTTACCGTGGACAGGCTTCAAGTTCACCCCTCCACTTT.

The rearrangement links TRBV29-1 to TRBJ2-7; no definite D call. V was cut by 6 bases and J by 4 bases, with 10 bases left in between. Germline V lookup: CDR1 SQVTM, CDR2 ANQGSEA. CDR3 length equals 11 residues. The CDR3 loop is CSVTRQYEQYF. The CDR3 coding sequence is TGCAGCGTAACCAGACAATACGAGCAGTACTTC.

The chain carries TRBV9 and TRBJ2-1; 8 nucleotides line up with TRBD2. V shed 0 bases, J shed 2 bases, and the junction held 7 bases outside the gene matches. This CDR3 has 17 amino acids. Germline V gene lookup returns CDR1 SGDLS and CDR2 YYNGEE. CDR3: CASSVARSGSPYNEQFF. The CDR3 coding sequence is TGTGCCAGCAGCGTAGCAAGAAGCGGGAGCCCCTACAATGAGCAGTTCTTC.

J is TRBJ2-1 and V is TRBV18, with D perhaps given as TRBD1 or TRBD2 (5 bases each). There are 15 residues in the CDR3. Germline V lookup: CDR1 KGHSH, CDR2 LQKENI. V gave up 4 bases and J gave up 4 bases, with 14 bases separating them. The CDR3 coding sequence is TGTGCCAGCTCACAAGCCGGGACGGGGTACAATGAGCAGTTCTTC. It yields the protein CASSQAGTGYNEQFF. Combining the CDR3 with reference TRBV18 and TRBJ2-1 gives the whole variable domain NAGVMQNPRHLVRRRGQEARLRCSPMKGHSHVYWYRQLPEEGLKFMVYLQKENIIDESGMPKERFSAEFPKEGPSILRIQQVVRGDSAAYFCASSQAGTGYNEQFFGPGTRLTVL.

This chain links TRBV7-2 with TRBJ2-4, with D possibly TRBD2 on 7 matching bases. Germline CDR1 is SGHTA and CDR2 is FQGNSA. The CDR3 length is 14 residues. The germline V and J ends were trimmed by 8 bases and 6 bases, with 17 bases remaining between them. The CDR3 sequence: CASAGGREGNIQYF. In nucleotides, the CDR3 is TGTGCCAGCGCCGGGGGGCGTGAGGGAAACATTCAGTACTTC.

This chain uses TRBV28 with TRBJ2-3; the match to TRBD2 covers 9 bases. Germline CDR1 reads MDHEN; CDR2 reads SYDVKM. J gave up 4 bases and V 3 bases, and 5 bases lay outside the gene matches. The length of the CDR3 is 15 residues. The CDR3 coding sequence is TGTGCCAGCAGTTTTAAGCGGGGGGTCGCAGATACGCAGTATTTT. This sequence encodes CASSFKRGVADTQYF.

This chain links TRBV28 with TRBJ1-2; tentative D call: TRBD1 (6 bases). Germline values: CDR1 MDHEN, CDR2 SYDVKM. Trimming removed 7 bases from V and 7 bases from J, with 19 bases in between. The CDR3 covers 14 residues. The CDR3 nucleotides read TGTGCCAGCATCCTCGGGGGAGGGGGAGGTGGCTACACCTTC. It specifies CASILGGGGGGYTF.

V and J are TRBV15 and TRBJ2-1; D perhaps matches TRBD2 (5 bases). V lost 1 base and J lost 3, with 13 bases in between. CDR1 LNHNV and CDR2 YYDKDF come from the germline V gene (reference sequence). The CDR3 spans 16 residues. CDR3 in amino acids: CATSRASRTIYNEQFF. The DNA of the CDR3 is TGTGCCACCAGCAGAGCTAGCCGTACGATCTACAATGAGCAGTTCTTC.

CDR3 sequence: CASSQDFAGNTEAFF. CDR3 coding DNA: TGTGCCAGCAGCCAAGATTTTGCGGGGAACACTGAAGCTTTCTTT. The chain uses TRBV4-2 and TRBJ1-1; D is unresolved. From germline, CDR1 is LGHNA and CDR2 YNFKEQ. The length of the CDR3 is 15 residues. V was clipped by 0 bases and J by 1 base, with 9 bases between them.

This rearrangement joins TRBV4-3 to TRBJ1-6; 9 bases agree with TRBD1. Germline V lookup: CDR1 LGHNA, CDR2 YSLEER. Trimming at V came to 1 base and at J to 7 bases, leaving 5 bases not matched to a gene. This CDR3 has 16 amino acids. The CDR3 region is CASSQVAGTGNSPLHF. Here the CDR3 DNA reads TGCGCCAGCAGCCAAGTAGCCGGGACAGGGAATTCACCCCTCCACTTT.

The CDR3 sequence: CASSTGTGDYEQYF. The CDR3 DNA reads TGCGCCAGCAGCACTGGGACAGGGGACTACGAGCAGTACTTC. The rearrangement joins TRBV10-2 to TRBJ2-7; 10 nucleotides align to TRBD1. The CDR3 has 14 residues. Germline assignment: CDR1 WSHSY and CDR2 SAAADI. The junction had 5 bases not matched to a gene; V was cut back by 6 bases and J by 3 bases.

V and J are TRBV2 and TRBJ1-1; 8 nucleotides agree with TRBD1. Germline V gene lookup returns CDR1 SNHLY and CDR2 FYNNEI. The junction had 5 bases not matched to a gene; V was cut back by 5 bases and J by 0 bases. The CDR3 runs 15 residues. As DNA, the CDR3 is TGTGCCAGCAGTTATCGGACAGGGATGAACACTGAAGCTTTCTTT. Protein sequence: CASSYRTGMNTEAFF.

This clone was observed a handful of times. The gene calls are TRBV15 and TRBJ2-3; 11 bases are shared with TRBD1. The germline V gene encodes CDR1 LNHNV and CDR2 YYDKDF (reference sequence). The length of the CDR3 is 14 residues. The J segment lost 6 bases and the V segment lost 4 bases, leaving 3 bases of the junction unmatched. The CDR3: CATSKWTGGDTQYF. The CDR3 bases are TGTGCCACCAGCAAGTGGACAGGGGGCGATACGCAGTATTTT.

This chain links TRBV7-2 with TRBJ2-2, with unresolved D. The CDR3 spans 14 residues. Trimming left V 2 bases short and J 2 bases short, with 6 bases between. Germline-derived CDR1 and CDR2 are SGHTA and FQGNSA. The CDR3 DNA is TGTGCCAGCAGCTTAAACAGCAACACCGGGGAGCTGTTTTTT. Residues: CASSLNSNTGELFF.

This chain links TRBV11-3 with TRBJ2-1, with D possibly matching TRBD2 (5 bases). V gave up 0 bases and J gave up 9 bases, with 12 bases separating them. CDR1 is SGHNT and CDR2 is YENEEA in the germline V gene. CDR3 length equals 14 residues. CDR3 protein: CASSLEEFRGEQFF. CDR3 sequence (DNA): TGTGCCAGCAGCTTAGAGGAGTTTCGGGGTGAGCAGTTCTTC.

The rearrangement joins TRBV15 to TRBJ2-2; the D gene is possibly TRBD2 (7 bases). Germline CDR1 reads LNHNV; CDR2 reads YYDKDF (reference sequence). V shed 1 base and J shed 4 bases, with 16 bases lying between them. The CDR3 is made up of 17 amino acids. The CDR3 coding sequence is TGTGCCACCAGCAGAGCGTGGGGGGGCACGGGCACCGGGGAGCTGTTTTTT. Translation gives CATSRAWGGTGTGELFF.